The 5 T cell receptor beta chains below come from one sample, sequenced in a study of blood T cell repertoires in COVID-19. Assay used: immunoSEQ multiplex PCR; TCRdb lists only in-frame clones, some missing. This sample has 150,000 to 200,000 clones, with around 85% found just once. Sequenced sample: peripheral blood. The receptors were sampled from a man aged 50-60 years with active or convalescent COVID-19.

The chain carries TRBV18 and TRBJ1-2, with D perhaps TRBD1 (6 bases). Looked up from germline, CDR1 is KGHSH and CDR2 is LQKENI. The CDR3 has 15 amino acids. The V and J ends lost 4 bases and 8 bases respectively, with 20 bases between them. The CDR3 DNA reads TGTGCCAGCTCACGTTCGGGGCAGGGGCCGGCGGGCTACACCTTC. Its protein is CASSRSGQGPAGYTF. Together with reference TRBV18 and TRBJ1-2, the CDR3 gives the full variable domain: NAGVMQNPRHLVRRRGQEARLRCSPMKGHSHVYWYRQLPEEGLKFMVYLQKENIIDESGMPKERFSAEFPKEGPSILRIQQVVRGDSAAYFCASSRSGQGPAGYTFGSGTRLTVV.

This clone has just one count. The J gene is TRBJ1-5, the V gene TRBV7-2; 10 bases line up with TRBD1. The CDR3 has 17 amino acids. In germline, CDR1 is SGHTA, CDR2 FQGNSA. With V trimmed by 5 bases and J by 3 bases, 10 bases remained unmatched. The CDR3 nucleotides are TGTGCCAGCAGCCCGCGTCCCGGGACAGGGGTCAATCAGCCCCAGCATTTT. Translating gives CASSPRPGTGVNQPQHF.

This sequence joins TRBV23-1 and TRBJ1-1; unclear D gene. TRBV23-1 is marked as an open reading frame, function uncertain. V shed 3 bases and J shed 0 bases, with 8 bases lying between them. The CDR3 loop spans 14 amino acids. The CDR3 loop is CASSQGVMNTEAFF. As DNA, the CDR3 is TGCGCCAGCAGTCAGGGAGTCATGAACACTGAAGCTTTCTTT.

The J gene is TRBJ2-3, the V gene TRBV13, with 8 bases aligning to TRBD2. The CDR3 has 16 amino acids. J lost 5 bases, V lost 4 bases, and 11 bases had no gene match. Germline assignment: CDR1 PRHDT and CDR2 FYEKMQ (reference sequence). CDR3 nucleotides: TGTGCCAGCAGCTCCGGAGCGGGAGAGGTGGGAGATACGCAGTATTTT. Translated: CASSSGAGEVGDTQYF.

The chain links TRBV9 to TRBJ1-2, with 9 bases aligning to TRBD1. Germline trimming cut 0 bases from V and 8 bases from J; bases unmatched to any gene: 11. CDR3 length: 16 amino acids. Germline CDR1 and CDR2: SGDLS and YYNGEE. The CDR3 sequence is CASSVDVGQGSSGYTF. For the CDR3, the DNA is TGTGCCAGCAGCGTAGATGTGGGACAGGGTAGTAGCGGCTACACCTTC.